The TCR beta chain described here comes from a study of T-cell reconstitution after alpha-beta-depleted transplantation in children. The authors prepared the TCRbeta library with unique molecular identifiers. TCRdb processed the PCR reads anew with MiXCR; each CDR3 protein has one entry. The sample has 530,000 or so distinct CDR3 sequences, 20% to 30% seen once; the top ten hold about a third. The CDR3 has 15 amino acids. Trimming left V 0 bases short and J 4 bases short, with 12 bases between. The germline gives CDR1 SGHTA, CDR2 FQGNSA. This clonotype was recorded only once. What it binds is not known. The study's findings and limits: Alpha-beta T cells about two months after transplant reportedly derived from several hundred expanded graft clones.

The chain joins TRBV7-2 to TRBJ2-5; D perhaps matches TRBD2 (5 bases). The receptor was isolated from a boy under three years old with Wiskott-Aldrich syndrome, due to receive a stem cell transplant. Sequences were derived from PBMCs, sampled before TCRalphabeta/CD19-depleted stem cell transplant. The CDR3 spells CASSLAGRGRETQYF. The CDR3 nucleotides are TGTGCCAGCAGCTTAGCAGGACGCGGGCGAGAGACCCAGTACTTC.